This TCR beta chain derives from a study of T cell changes during pregnancy in multiple sclerosis. CDR1 is SGHDN, CDR2 FVKESK, per germline. V lost 0 bases, J lost 1 base, and 8 bases stayed unmatched. This CDR3 has 18 amino acids. Using immunoSEQ multiplex PCR, the repertoire was profiled, and TCRdb retains in-frame clones only, with some absent. Here the sample spans about 32,000 clones, more than 85% being singletons. Sample: CD4+ T cells from peripheral blood mononuclear cells, taken in the second trimester of pregnancy. This chain connects TRBV14 to TRBJ2-3, with TRBD2 matching over 9 bases. This TCR came from a female donor with multiple sclerosis, enrolled in a pregnancy study. CDR3 bases: TGTGCCAGCAGCCAAGATTACTACCGCGGGGGGGGCACAGATACGCAGTATTTT. It specifies CASSQDYYRGGGTDTQYF.